The 2 T cell receptor beta chains presented below share a single source sample, sequenced in a study of T cell responses to AZD1222 COVID-19 vaccine. Measured with immunoSEQ multiplex PCR; TCRdb has only the in-frame clones, and not every one. Among around 130,000 clones, more than 85% were seen once, and the ten largest hold more than 2.5%. The sequenced sample was peripheral blood, obtained on day 0 of AZD1222 vaccination. The receptors stem from an adult in good health.

This rearrangement joins TRBV19 to TRBJ2-2; possible D gene TRBD2, 5 bases. The CDR3 length is 15 residues. Germline CDR1 is LNHDA and CDR2 is SQIVND (reference sequence). The V end was cut by 7 bases, the J end by 0 bases, with 12 bases between. Here the CDR3 reads CASTQGLTNTGELFF. The CDR3 DNA follows: TGTGCCAGTACCCAAGGACTGACGAACACCGGGGAGCTGTTTTTT.

There are a few counts of this clone. The V and J genes are TRBV19 and TRBJ2-2; 13 bases line up with TRBD2. V shed 4 bases and J 7 bases; nucleotides not matched to a gene: 6. The CDR3 sequence is 16 residues long. Germline lookup yields CDR1 LNHDA and CDR2 SQIVND (reference sequence). In DNA form, the CDR3 reads TGTGCCAGTAGTACAGGACTAGCGGGAGCGGGCGGGGAGCTGTTTTTT. Its translation: CASSTGLAGAGGELFF.